A selection of T cell receptor beta chains follows, all from one sample in a study of blood T cell repertoires in COVID-19. Profiling relied on immunoSEQ multiplex PCR, and the TCRdb table lists in-frame clones only, not all of them. This sample yields under 200,000 clones, of which roughly 88% are seen a single time; around 10% belongs to the top ten. Sequencing input: peripheral blood. The receptors were sampled from an elderly woman with active or convalescent COVID-19. The CDR3 runs from the conserved cysteine through the conserved F or W. The D gene is left open where the match is weak.

v_call: TRBV28
j_call: TRBJ1-2
d_call: TRBD1
cdr3_nt: TGTGCCAGCACTAAACCCGGGACAGGGAAGGTTGGCTACACCTTC
cdr3_aa: CASTKPGTGKVGYTF

v_call: TRBV2
j_call: TRBJ2-1
d_call: TRBD2
cdr3_nt: TGTGCCAGCAGTGCGGGACTAGCGAGGAATGAGCAGTTCTTC
cdr3_aa: CASSAGLARNEQFF

v_call: TRBV19
j_call: TRBJ1-1
d_call: NA
cdr3_nt: TGTGCCAGTAGTATAGCCGGACAAGCCAACACTGAAGCTTTCTTT
cdr3_aa: CASSIAGQANTEAFF

v_call: TRBV6-1
j_call: TRBJ2-5
d_call: TRBD2
cdr3_nt: TGTGCCAGCAGTGAAGCCGGGGGGGCGAGGGAGACCCAGTACTTC
cdr3_aa: CASSEAGGARETQYF

v_call: TRBV30
j_call: TRBJ1-4
d_call: TRBD1
cdr3_nt: TGTGCCTGCCCCTCCGGGACAGGAGAAATCGGTGAAAAACTGTTTTTT
cdr3_aa: CACPSGTGEIGEKLFF

v_call: TRBV6-5
j_call: TRBJ2-7
d_call: TRBD2
cdr3_nt: TGTGCCAGCAGTTACCAGGGTAGCGGGTACGAGCAGTACTTC
cdr3_aa: CASSYQGSGYEQYF

v_call: TRBV5-1
j_call: TRBJ1-2
d_call: NA
cdr3_nt: TGCGCCAGCAGCTTGACCCCCACAGTTGGCTACACCTTC
cdr3_aa: CASSLTPTVGYTF

v_call: TRBV18
j_call: TRBJ1-5
d_call: TRBD1
cdr3_nt: TGTGCCAGCTCCGAACTTCTACAGGGGCAGCCCCAGCATTTT
cdr3_aa: CASSELLQGQPQHF

v_call: TRBV19
j_call: TRBJ1-5
d_call: NA
cdr3_nt: TGTGCCAGTACGGAGGTTGGCAATCAGCCCCAGCATTTT
cdr3_aa: CASTEVGNQPQHF

v_call: TRBV3-1/TRBV3-2
j_call: TRBJ1-1
d_call: NA
cdr3_nt: TGTGCCAGCAGCCTCCAAACCCCCGGAGCTGAAGCTTTCTTT
cdr3_aa: CASSLQTPGAEAFF

v_call: TRBV7-2
j_call: TRBJ2-5
d_call: TRBD1
cdr3_nt: TGTGCCAGCAGCACCTCGACAGGGGGGGAGACCCAGTACTTC
cdr3_aa: CASSTSTGGETQYF

v_call: TRBV7-3
j_call: TRBJ2-3
d_call: NA
cdr3_nt: TGTGCCAGCAGCCCGTTGGGGGGTGAAGGATATACGCAGTATTTT
cdr3_aa: CASSPLGGEGYTQYF

v_call: TRBV11-3
j_call: TRBJ1-2
d_call: TRBD1
cdr3_nt: TGTGCCAGCAGCTCCCGGACAGGGGGCGTTGACTATGGCTACACCTTC
cdr3_aa: CASSSRTGGVDYGYTF